A selection of T cell receptor beta chains follows, all from one sample in a study of T cell responses to AZD1222 COVID-19 vaccine. The repertoire was sequenced with immunoSEQ multiplex PCR; TCRdb's copy has only in-frame clones and lacks some. The sample holds 130,000 to 150,000 clones; more than 70% are singletons and the top ten take more than 13%. Sequences were derived from peripheral blood, sampled on day 0 of AZD1222 vaccination. These receptors were taken from an adult in good health. Both conserved end residues are part of each CDR3. D genes are given only for firm matches.

cdr3_length: 14; d_call: TRBD2; j_call: TRBJ2-1; v_call: TRBV5-1; cdr3_aa: CASSLGTSGGAKFF; cdr3_nt: TGCGCCAGCAGCTTGGGGACTAGCGGGGGGGCCAAGTTCTTC
cdr3_length: 17; d_call: TRBD2; j_call: TRBJ2-1; v_call: TRBV11-2; cdr3_aa: CASSPRGAGLAYNEQFF; cdr3_nt: TGTGCCAGCAGCCCCCGGGGGGCGGGACTAGCCTACAATGAGCAGTTCTTC
cdr3_length: 14; d_call: NA; j_call: TRBJ2-1; v_call: TRBV7-3; cdr3_aa: CASSSGGSYNEQFF; cdr3_nt: TGTGCCAGCAGTTCTGGGGGCTCCTACAATGAGCAGTTCTTC
cdr3_length: 12; d_call: NA; j_call: TRBJ1-2; v_call: TRBV7-9; cdr3_aa: CASSLDSYGYTF; cdr3_nt: TGTGCCAGCAGCCTGGACAGCTATGGCTACACCTTC
cdr3_length: 15; d_call: NA; j_call: TRBJ1-6; v_call: TRBV28; cdr3_aa: CASSPGTKPNSPLHF; cdr3_nt: TGTGCCAGCAGTCCCGGGACAAAACCCAATTCACCCCTCCACTTT
cdr3_length: 13; d_call: TRBD2; j_call: TRBJ2-7; v_call: TRBV7-3; cdr3_aa: CASSLTGGSEQYF; cdr3_nt: TGTGCCAGCAGCCTGACGGGGGGGTCCGAGCAGTACTTC
cdr3_length: 12; d_call: NA; j_call: TRBJ1-5; v_call: TRBV7-2; cdr3_aa: CASSFMGQPQHF; cdr3_nt: TGTGCCAGCAGCTTTATGGGCCAGCCCCAGCATTTT
cdr3_length: 14; d_call: TRBD1; j_call: TRBJ1-2; v_call: TRBV29-1; cdr3_aa: CSVEEEGAWVGYTF; cdr3_nt: TGCAGCGTTGAAGAGGAGGGGGCCTGGGTTGGCTACACCTTC
cdr3_length: 11; d_call: NA; j_call: TRBJ1-1; v_call: TRBV12-3/TRBV12-4; cdr3_aa: CASSLMGGAFF; cdr3_nt: TGTGCCAGCAGTTTAATGGGGGGGGCTTTCTTT
cdr3_length: 18; d_call: NA; j_call: TRBJ2-7; v_call: TRBV18; cdr3_aa: CASSPRIRGTGEFYEQYF; cdr3_nt: TGTGCCAGCTCACCTAGAATTCGGGGCACGGGGGAGTTCTACGAGCAGTACTTC